The 16 T cell receptor beta chains in this list originate from one sample, sequenced in a study of cytomegalovirus exposure and HLA in healthy donors. The PCR made use of 60 Vbeta and 13 Jbeta primers. The data were produced by immunoSEQ multiplex PCR, yet TCRdb's version contains in-frame clones alone and is incomplete. The sample shows roughly 190,000 clones, more than 65% of them seen only once. What was sequenced was PBMCs. These receptors all stem from a woman under 40 in good health and CMV-seropositive.

V usage is TRBV5-6 and J usage is TRBJ2-2; 8 bases are shared with TRBD1. V lost 1 base and J lost 6; bases outside the gene matches: 5. Germline V gene sequence: CDR1 SGHDT, CDR2 YYEEEE. The CDR3 sequence is 15 residues long. The CDR3 sequence: CASSLRTGRSGELFF. CDR3 nucleotide sequence: TGTGCCAGCAGCTTGAGGACAGGGAGGTCCGGGGAGCTGTTTTTT.

This sequence joins TRBV29-1 and TRBJ2-7, with D perhaps matching TRBD1 (5 bases). Germline V gives CDR1 SQVTM, CDR2 ANQGSEA. The CDR3 has 11 amino acids. V was trimmed by 4 bases and J by 6 bases, leaving 10 bases between them. This chain's CDR3 is CSVGEGVEQYF. The CDR3 nucleotides read TGCAGCGTTGGAGAAGGGGTCGAGCAGTACTTC.

V is TRBV11-2 and J is TRBJ2-7; the match to TRBD1 covers 9 bases. This CDR3 comprises 16 residues. With V trimmed by 5 bases and J by 0 bases, 8 bases remained unmatched. The germline gives CDR1 SGHAT, CDR2 FQNNGV. The CDR3 region has the DNA TGTGCCAGCAGCGAAACCGGGACAGGGAGCTCCTACGAGCAGTACTTC. Its translation: CASSETGTGSSYEQYF.

This rearrangement joins TRBV5-6 to TRBJ1-1, with D perhaps matching TRBD1 (6 bases). This CDR3 comprises 14 residues. Trimming removed 0 bases from V and 3 bases from J, with 9 bases in between. Germline values: CDR1 SGHDT, CDR2 YYEEEE. The CDR3 DNA follows: TGTGCCAGCAGCTTGGCAGGGGTGGACACTGAAGCTTTCTTT. This sequence encodes CASSLAGVDTEAFF.

V is TRBV6-1 and J is TRBJ2-7; tentatively, D is TRBD2 (5 bases). V was cut by 5 bases and J by 2 bases, with 10 bases left in between. The CDR3 consists of 13 residues. CDR1 is MNHNS, CDR2 SASEGT, per germline. The CDR3: CASSYGRTYEQYF. The DNA for the CDR3 is TGTGCCAGCAGTTATGGGAGAACCTACGAGCAGTACTTC.

The count of this clone is one. V gene TRBV9 combines with J gene TRBJ1-4, with 8 bases lining up with TRBD1. Losses at the gene ends were 4 bases for V and 8 bases for J; bases not matched to a gene: 7. Germline V gives CDR1 SGDLS, CDR2 YYNGEE. CDR3 size: 14 residues. The CDR3 loop is CASSPGQEQEKLFF. The CDR3 DNA reads as TGTGCCAGCAGCCCGGGACAGGAGCAGGAAAAACTGTTTTTT.

The chain employs TRBV28 and TRBJ1-1; a weak D match, TRBD1 (5 bases). V lost 3 bases and J 8 bases, leaving 10 bases between the germline ends. CDR1 is MDHEN and CDR2 is SYDVKM in the germline V gene. The CDR3 length is 12 residues. CDR3 DNA sequence: TGTGCCAGCAGTTTTCAGGGTAGGGAAGCTTTCTTT. Translating it yields CASSFQGREAFF.

J is TRBJ1-2 and V is TRBV5-4, with 8 positions matching TRBD1. The CDR3 length is 15 residues. With 4 bases clipped from V and 6 bases from J, the junction kept 11 bases outside the gene matches. The germline CDR1 and CDR2 sequences are SGHNT and YYREEE (reference sequence). The CDR3 loop reads CASSPGGRGLDGYTF. The CDR3 DNA sequence: TGTGCCAGCAGCCCGGGGGGCAGGGGGCTGGATGGCTACACCTTC.

The V call is TRBV7-2, the J call TRBJ2-7, with 8 bases lining up with TRBD1. The CDR3 is 13 amino acids. The V and J ends lost 6 bases and 4 bases, in that order; junction bases with no gene match: 5. Germline lookup yields CDR1 SGHTA and CDR2 FQGNSA. The CDR3 DNA is TGTGCCAGCAGGGACAGGGTCATGTACGAGCAGTACTTC. It specifies CASRDRVMYEQYF.

The rearrangement uses TRBV6-5 and TRBJ1-4; possible D gene TRBD1, 5 bases. Trimming left V 6 bases short and J 5 bases short, with 7 bases between. The CDR3 length is 12 residues. Germline CDR1 is MNHEY and CDR2 is SVGAGI. The CDR3 nucleotides are TGTGCCAGCAGACGACAGAATGAAAAACTGTTTTTT. This sequence encodes CASRRQNEKLFF.

The chain joins TRBV5-6 to TRBJ1-4; D gene uncertain. Trimming pared 1 base from V and 5 bases from J, leaving 15 bases between. The CDR3 covers 16 residues. Germline V gene sequence: CDR1 SGHDT, CDR2 YYEEEE. The CDR3 nucleotides are TGTGCCAGCAGCTTGAAGGGTTGGGGAGGGAATGAAAAACTGTTTTTT. Its translation is CASSLKGWGGNEKLFF.

This clone was picked up a small number of times. The chain carries TRBV5-5 and TRBJ1-2; D gene uncertain. The CDR3 totals 14 residues. Trimming left V 0 bases short and J 4 bases short, with 10 bases between. Germline loops: CDR1 SGHKS, CDR2 YYEKEE (reference sequence). In DNA form, the CDR3 reads TGTGCCAGCAGCTTGGGCCTCCCCGGCTATGGCTACACCTTC. Translating gives CASSLGLPGYGYTF.

A few counts support this clone. This sequence joins TRBV14 and TRBJ1-3; weak D call: TRBD1 (6 bases). Trimming left V 5 bases short and J 0 bases short, with 14 bases between. Germline V CDR1 and CDR2: SGHDN, FVKESK. This CDR3 has 16 residues. This CDR3 reads CASSFTGNPSGNTIYF. DNA for the CDR3: TGTGCCAGCAGCTTTACAGGGAATCCCTCTGGAAACACCATATATTTT.

The chain employs TRBV19 and TRBJ1-4; no clear D gene. Germline V gene data show CDR1 as LNHDA and CDR2 as SQIVND (reference sequence). The CDR3 has 16 residues. Deletions cut 5 bases from V and 7 bases from J, with 20 bases between. The CDR3 nucleotides are TGTGCCAGTAGTTCGTTGATGGCACCCGAGGGTGAAAAACTGTTTTTT. This encodes CASSSLMAPEGEKLFF.

V usage is TRBV27 and J usage is TRBJ2-1; the match to TRBD2 covers 9 bases. The CDR3 loop spans 17 amino acids. The germline gives CDR1 MNHEY, CDR2 SMNVEV (reference sequence). V lost 1 base to trimming and J lost 2 bases; unmatched junction nucleotides: 6. CDR3 protein: CASSLWQGLATYNEQFF. The CDR3 DNA reads TGTGCCAGCAGTTTATGGCAGGGACTAGCCACCTACAATGAGCAGTTCTTC.

This clone was counted a single time. A read error may produce the germline difference seen at one junction end. CDR3: CSSSLNSGARVSGYTF. For the CDR3, the DNA is TGTTCCAGCAGCTTAAACTCTGGTGCCAGGGTAAGCGGCTACACCTTC. The gene calls are TRBV7-9 and TRBJ1-2; a possible D gene is TRBD1 (5 bases). There are 16 residues in the CDR3. CDR1 and CDR2 from the germline V gene are SEHNR and FQNEAQ (reference sequence).